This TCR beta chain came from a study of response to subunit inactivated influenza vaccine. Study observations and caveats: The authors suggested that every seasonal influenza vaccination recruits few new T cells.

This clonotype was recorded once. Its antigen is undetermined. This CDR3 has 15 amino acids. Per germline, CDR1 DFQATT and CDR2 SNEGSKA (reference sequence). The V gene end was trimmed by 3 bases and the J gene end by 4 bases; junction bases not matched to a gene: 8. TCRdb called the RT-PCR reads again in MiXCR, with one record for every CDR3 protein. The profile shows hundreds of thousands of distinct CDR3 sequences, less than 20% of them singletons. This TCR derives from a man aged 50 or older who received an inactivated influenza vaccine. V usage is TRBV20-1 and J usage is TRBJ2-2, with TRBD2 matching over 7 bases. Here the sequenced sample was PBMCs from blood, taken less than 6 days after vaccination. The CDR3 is CSASPSGALTGELFF. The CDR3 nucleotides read TGCAGTGCTAGCCCGAGCGGGGCTCTCACCGGGGAGCTGTTTTTT.